This T cell receptor beta chain is drawn from a study of control samples from healthy donors and cancer patients. The data were produced by immunoSEQ multiplex PCR, yet TCRdb's version contains in-frame clones alone and is incomplete. The table lists about 76,000 clones, under 90% of them singletons. This clone appeared once. The TCR sequence derives from a woman aged 45-59 years with colorectal cancer. Sequenced sample: PBMCs.

CDR3 DNA sequence: TGTGCCAGCAGTCGACAGGGGAACACTGAAGCTTTCTTT. It specifies CASSRQGNTEAFF. The gene calls are TRBV6-2 or TRBV6-3 and TRBJ1-1, with 7 nucleotides matching TRBD1. Germline CDR1 reads MNHEY; CDR2 reads SVGEGT. With V trimmed by 5 bases and J by 1 base, 1 base remained unmatched. The CDR3 contains 13 residues.